This TCR beta chain appears in the sequencing data of a study of T-cell reconstitution after alpha-beta-depleted transplantation in children. Unique molecular identifiers were used to barcode this TCRbeta library. Each CDR3 protein is one row after TCRdb ran MiXCR on the PCR reads. The table lists roughly 300,000 distinct CDR3 sequences, more than 9% of them singletons. In its sample, this clonotype was seen many times. This CDR3 has 15 residues. V lost 5 bases and J lost 0, with 11 bases in between. The rearrangement joins TRBV12-3 or TRBV12-4 to TRBJ1-5; D call uncertain. This specimen consisted of PBMCs from the stem cell graft donor, obtained from the stem cell graft. This TCR was recovered from a human donor who donated a stem cell graft to a child with SCID. The DNA for the CDR3 is TGTGCCAGCAGTCCTACTGGGAATAGCAATCAGCCCCAGCATTTT. Amino acid sequence: CASSPTGNSNQPQHF.